Listed below are T cell receptor beta chains from one sample, sequenced in a study of T-cell memory formation after mild COVID-19. MiXCR was run by TCRdb on the 5' RACE reads, yielding one entry per CDR3 protein. The sample carries some 450,000 distinct CDR3 sequences, over 15% recorded once. Sequencing used PBMCs or a T cell subset sorted from them (not recorded which). The receptors come from an adult woman who had mild COVID-19 (a few samples of this study predate the infection). Cell type and time point are not known. Both conserved end residues are part of each CDR3. The D gene is left open where the match is weak. Expanded clones are given a class, and other clones once, few, many or no size at all.

d_call,j_call,clone_size,v_call,cdr3_nt,cdr3_aa
TRBD1,TRBJ2-1,few,TRBV7-6,TGTGCCAGCAGCTTAAGGTTGACAGGGAGAGGCAATGAGCAGTTCTTC,CASSLRLTGRGNEQFF
TRBD2,TRBJ2-4,NA,TRBV7-3,TGTGCCAGCAGCTCGCCCCAACCACTAGCGGCCAAAAAAAACATTCAGTACTTC,CASSSPQPLAAKKNIQYF
NA,TRBJ1-1,many,TRBV7-9,TGTGCCAGCACCTCCACGAGGGGTGGACTTGAAGCTTTCTTT,CASTSTRGGLEAFF
TRBD1,TRBJ1-4,NA,TRBV11-3,TGTGCCAGCAGCCTAGGACAGGGGGGAGTCCGTGAAAAACTGTTTTTT,CASSLGQGGVREKLFF
TRBD2,TRBJ2-3,few,TRBV7-2,TGTGCCAGCAGCTTCGGACTAGCGGGGAGCACAGATACGCAGTATTTT,CASSFGLAGSTDTQYF
NA,TRBJ1-5,NA,TRBV12-3/TRBV12-4,TGTGCCAGCAGTTTAGCAGGGCGGCGTCAGCCCCAGCATTTT,CASSLAGRRQPQHF
NA,TRBJ2-5,NA,TRBV29-1,TGCAGCGTTGGGCAGTCCGGAAGGGGGGAGACCCAGTACTTC,CSVGQSGRGETQYF
TRBD2,TRBJ2-3,NA,TRBV15,TGTGCCACCAGCAGAGTCTCCACCGGGACTAGCGGTGCAGATACGCAGTATTTT,CATSRVSTGTSGADTQYF
TRBD1,TRBJ2-1,few,TRBV4-3,TGCGCCAGCAGCCAAGATCTTAACAGGGGGTACAATGAGCAGTTCTTC,CASSQDLNRGYNEQFF
NA,TRBJ2-3,NA,TRBV30,TGTGCCTGGAGTGTACTGGGGCAGGTCTTGACAGATACGCAGTATTTT,CAWSVLGQVLTDTQYF
NA,TRBJ1-2,NA,TRBV12-3/TRBV12-4,TGTGCCAGCAGTTTAGCCCCTATAGGGGACTATGGCTACACCTTC,CASSLAPIGDYGYTF
TRBD1,TRBJ2-2,NA,TRBV12-3/TRBV12-4,TGTGCCAGCAGTTTTACAGGGGTTTTCACCGGGGAGCTGTTTTTT,CASSFTGVFTGELFF
NA,TRBJ1-1,few,TRBV29-1,TGCAGCGTTGGGATTTCGGGGCTGAACACTGAAGCTTTCTTT,CSVGISGLNTEAFF
TRBD2,TRBJ2-1,many,TRBV6-2/TRBV6-3,TGTGCCAGCAGTTTTAATAGCGGGATATCTAATGAGCAGTTCTTC,CASSFNSGISNEQFF
NA,TRBJ2-7,NA,TRBV9,TGTGCCAGCAGTGACGGTTCCTCCTACGAGCAGTACTTC,CASSDGSSYEQYF
TRBD1,TRBJ1-1,few,TRBV7-9,TGTGCCAGCAGCCCCTGGACAGGCACTGAAGCTTTCTTT,CASSPWTGTEAFF